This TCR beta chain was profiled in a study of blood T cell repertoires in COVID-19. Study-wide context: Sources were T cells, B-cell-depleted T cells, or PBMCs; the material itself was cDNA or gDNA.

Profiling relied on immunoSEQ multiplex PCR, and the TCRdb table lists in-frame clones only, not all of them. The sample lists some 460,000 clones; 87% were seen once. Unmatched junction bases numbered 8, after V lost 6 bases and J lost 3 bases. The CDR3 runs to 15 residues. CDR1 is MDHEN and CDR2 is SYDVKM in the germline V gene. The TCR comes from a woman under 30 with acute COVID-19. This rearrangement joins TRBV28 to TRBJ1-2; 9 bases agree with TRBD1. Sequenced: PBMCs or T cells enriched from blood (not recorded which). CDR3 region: CASSYSTGGYYGYTF. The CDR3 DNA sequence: TGTGCCAGCAGCTACTCTACAGGGGGCTACTATGGCTACACCTTC.